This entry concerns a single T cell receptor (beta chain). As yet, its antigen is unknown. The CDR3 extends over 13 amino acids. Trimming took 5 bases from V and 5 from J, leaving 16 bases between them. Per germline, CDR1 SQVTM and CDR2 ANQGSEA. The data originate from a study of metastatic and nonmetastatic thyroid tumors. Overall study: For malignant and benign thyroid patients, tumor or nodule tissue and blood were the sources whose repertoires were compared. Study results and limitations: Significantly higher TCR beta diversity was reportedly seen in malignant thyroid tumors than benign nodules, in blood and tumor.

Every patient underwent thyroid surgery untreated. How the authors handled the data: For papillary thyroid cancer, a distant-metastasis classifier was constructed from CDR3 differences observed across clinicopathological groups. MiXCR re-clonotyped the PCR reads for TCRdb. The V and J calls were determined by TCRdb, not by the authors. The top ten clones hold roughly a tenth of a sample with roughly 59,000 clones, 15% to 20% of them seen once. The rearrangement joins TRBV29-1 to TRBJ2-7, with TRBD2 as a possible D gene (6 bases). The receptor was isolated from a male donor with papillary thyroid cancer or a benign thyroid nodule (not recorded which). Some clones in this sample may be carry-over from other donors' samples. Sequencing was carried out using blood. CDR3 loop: CSVMGGGEHEQYF. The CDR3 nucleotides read TGCAGCGTTATGGGGGGTGGGGAGCACGAGCAGTACTTC.